A selection of T cell receptor beta chains follows, all from one sample in a study of blood T cell repertoires in COVID-19. Method: immunoSEQ multiplex PCR; TCRdb's copy keeps in-frame clones and lacks some. The sample contains 250,000 or so clones, about 80% of which appear only once. The sample taken for sequencing was PBMCs or T cells enriched from blood (not recorded which). The receptor source for this set is a man aged 50 or older who had recovered from COVID-19. CDR3s include the opening cysteine and the closing phenylalanine or tryptophan. D genes are given only for firm matches. Size is stated for part of the rows, as once, few or many counts, or as a class when the clone is expanded.

cdr3_aa: CAWHRDRPYGYTF; v_call: TRBV30; clone_size: few; j_call: TRBJ1-2; d_call: TRBD1
cdr3_aa: CASSQDQGIYGYTF; v_call: TRBV4-1; clone_size: NA; j_call: TRBJ1-2; d_call: NA
cdr3_aa: CASSRHAGEVDGYTF; v_call: TRBV6-6; clone_size: NA; j_call: TRBJ1-2; d_call: NA
cdr3_aa: CASSARAGARDTQYF; v_call: TRBV7-2; clone_size: NA; j_call: TRBJ2-3; d_call: TRBD2
cdr3_aa: CATSDLRDSYNEQFF; v_call: TRBV24-1; clone_size: NA; j_call: TRBJ2-1; d_call: TRBD1
cdr3_aa: CATSDPTSTDTQYF; v_call: TRBV24-1; clone_size: few; j_call: TRBJ2-3; d_call: NA
cdr3_aa: CATSDPGGEAKNIQYF; v_call: TRBV24-1; clone_size: once; j_call: TRBJ2-4; d_call: TRBD2
cdr3_aa: CASSFDRGTEAFF; v_call: TRBV4-1; clone_size: few; j_call: TRBJ1-1; d_call: TRBD1
cdr3_aa: CASSVNPGQSYGYTF; v_call: TRBV19; clone_size: few; j_call: TRBJ1-2; d_call: TRBD1
cdr3_aa: CAWSTGSGNTIYF; v_call: TRBV30; clone_size: NA; j_call: TRBJ1-3; d_call: NA
cdr3_aa: CASRSTAGRGGSETQYF; v_call: TRBV19; clone_size: NA; j_call: TRBJ2-5; d_call: NA
cdr3_aa: CASVRLSDTQYF; v_call: TRBV7-9; clone_size: NA; j_call: TRBJ2-3; d_call: NA
cdr3_aa: CAILGGTNEKLFF; v_call: TRBV28; clone_size: NA; j_call: TRBJ1-4; d_call: NA
cdr3_aa: CASSESGPDEKLFF; v_call: TRBV2; clone_size: NA; j_call: TRBJ1-4; d_call: NA
cdr3_aa: CASSEYGLEWGDTEAFF; v_call: TRBV6-1; clone_size: NA; j_call: TRBJ1-1; d_call: NA
cdr3_aa: CASSQDPQVNTEAFF; v_call: TRBV4-2; clone_size: NA; j_call: TRBJ1-1; d_call: NA
cdr3_aa: CASTKSRTDFPFERQPQHF; v_call: TRBV2; clone_size: NA; j_call: TRBJ1-5; d_call: NA
cdr3_aa: CASSLDRFRASGRDTQYF; v_call: TRBV7-2; clone_size: NA; j_call: TRBJ2-3; d_call: TRBD2
cdr3_aa: CASSPISRGLSSYNEQFF; v_call: TRBV18; clone_size: NA; j_call: TRBJ2-1; d_call: NA
cdr3_aa: CASSPGQANTEAFF; v_call: TRBV5-5; clone_size: NA; j_call: TRBJ1-1; d_call: TRBD1
cdr3_aa: CASSSGGPSSYEQYF; v_call: TRBV7-2; clone_size: NA; j_call: TRBJ2-7; d_call: NA
cdr3_aa: CATSDLEGQGYGYHEQYF; v_call: TRBV24-1; clone_size: NA; j_call: TRBJ2-7; d_call: TRBD1
cdr3_aa: CASSARYENEQYF; v_call: TRBV2; clone_size: NA; j_call: TRBJ2-7; d_call: NA
cdr3_aa: CAISEGLAGSYNEQFF; v_call: TRBV10-3; clone_size: NA; j_call: TRBJ2-1; d_call: TRBD2